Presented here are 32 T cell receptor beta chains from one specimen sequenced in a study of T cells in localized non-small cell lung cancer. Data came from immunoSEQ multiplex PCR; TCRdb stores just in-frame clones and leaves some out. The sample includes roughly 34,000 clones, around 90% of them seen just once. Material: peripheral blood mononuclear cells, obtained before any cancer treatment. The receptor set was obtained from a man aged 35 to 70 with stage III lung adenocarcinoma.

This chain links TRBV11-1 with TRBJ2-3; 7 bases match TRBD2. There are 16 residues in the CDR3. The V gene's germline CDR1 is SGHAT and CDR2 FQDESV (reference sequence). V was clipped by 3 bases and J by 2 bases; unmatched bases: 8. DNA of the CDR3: TGTGCCAGCAGCTTGAGGCGGGGGTCGATCACAGATACGCAGTATTTT. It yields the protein CASSLRRGSITDTQYF.

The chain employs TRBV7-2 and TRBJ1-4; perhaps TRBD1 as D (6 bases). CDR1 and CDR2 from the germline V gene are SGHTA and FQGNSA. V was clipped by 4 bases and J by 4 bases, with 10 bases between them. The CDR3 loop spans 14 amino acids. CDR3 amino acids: CASSSGHLNEKLFF. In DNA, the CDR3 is TGTGCCAGCAGCTCGGGACACCTTAATGAAAAACTGTTTTTT.

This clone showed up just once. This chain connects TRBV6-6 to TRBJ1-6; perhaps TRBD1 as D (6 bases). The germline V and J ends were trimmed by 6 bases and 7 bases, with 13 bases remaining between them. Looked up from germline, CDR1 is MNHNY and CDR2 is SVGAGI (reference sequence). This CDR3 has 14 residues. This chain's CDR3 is CASRAGEWNSPLHF. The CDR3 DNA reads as TGTGCCAGCAGGGCAGGGGAATGGAATTCACCCCTCCACTTT.

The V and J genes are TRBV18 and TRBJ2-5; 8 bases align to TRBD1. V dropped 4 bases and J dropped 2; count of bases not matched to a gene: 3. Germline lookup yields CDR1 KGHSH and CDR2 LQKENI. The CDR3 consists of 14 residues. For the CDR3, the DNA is TGTGCCAGCTCACGTGGGACAGGACAAGAGACCCAGTACTTC. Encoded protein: CASSRGTGQETQYF. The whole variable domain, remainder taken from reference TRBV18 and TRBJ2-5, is NAGVMQNPRHLVRRRGQEARLRCSPMKGHSHVYWYRQLPEEGLKFMVYLQKENIIDESGMPKERFSAEFPKEGPSILRIQQVVRGDSAAYFCASSRGTGQETQYFGPGTRLLVL.

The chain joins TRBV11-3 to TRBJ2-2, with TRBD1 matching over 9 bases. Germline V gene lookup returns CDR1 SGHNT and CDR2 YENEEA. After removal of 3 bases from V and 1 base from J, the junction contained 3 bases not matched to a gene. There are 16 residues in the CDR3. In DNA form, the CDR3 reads TGTGCCAGCAGCTTGACAGGGGGAGTGAACACCGGGGAGCTGTTTTTT. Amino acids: CASSLTGGVNTGELFF.

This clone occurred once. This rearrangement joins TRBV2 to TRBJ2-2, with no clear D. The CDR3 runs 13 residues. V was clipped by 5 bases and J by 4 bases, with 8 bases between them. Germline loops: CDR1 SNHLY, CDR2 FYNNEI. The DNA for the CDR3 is TGTGCCAGCAGTCCAACCGCCACCGGGGAGCTGTTTTTT. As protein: CASSPTATGELFF.

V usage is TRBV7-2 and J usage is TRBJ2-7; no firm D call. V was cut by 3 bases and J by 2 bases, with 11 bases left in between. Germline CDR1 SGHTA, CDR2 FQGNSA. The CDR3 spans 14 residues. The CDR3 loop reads CASSFPGETYEQYF. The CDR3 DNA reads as TGTGCCAGCAGCTTCCCAGGTGAAACCTACGAGCAGTACTTC.

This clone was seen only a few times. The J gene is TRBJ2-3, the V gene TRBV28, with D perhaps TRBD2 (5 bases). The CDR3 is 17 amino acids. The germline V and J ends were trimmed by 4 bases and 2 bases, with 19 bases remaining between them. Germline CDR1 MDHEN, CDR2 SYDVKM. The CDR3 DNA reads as TGTGCCAGCAGTTCTCTTAGCCGGGGTCGGAACACAGATACGCAGTATTTT. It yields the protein CASSSLSRGRNTDTQYF.

CDR3 nucleotide sequence: TGTGCCAGCAGTTACCGGGACAGACCCTACGAGCAGTACTTC. Protein sequence: CASSYRDRPYEQYF. The chain joins TRBV6-5 to TRBJ2-7; 7 bases are a match to TRBD1. Germline V CDR1 and CDR2: MNHEY, SVGAGI. Trimming removed 2 bases from V and 2 bases from J; junction bases left unmatched: 3. CDR3 length: 14 amino acids.

CDR3 bases: TGTGCCAGCTCACCACCAGGGCGGGATGGCTACACCTTC. Translating gives CASSPPGRDGYTF. This chain joins TRBV18 and TRBJ1-2; no definite D call. The V end was cut by 0 bases, the J end by 6 bases, with 8 bases between. The CDR3 is 13 residues long. Germline CDR1 reads KGHSH; CDR2 reads LQKENI.

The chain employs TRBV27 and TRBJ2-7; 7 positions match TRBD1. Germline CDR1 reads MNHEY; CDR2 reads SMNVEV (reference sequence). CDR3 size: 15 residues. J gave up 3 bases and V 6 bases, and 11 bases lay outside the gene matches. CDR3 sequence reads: CASSLQGSGLYEQYF. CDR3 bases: TGTGCCAGCAGCCTACAGGGGTCCGGTCTCTACGAGCAGTACTTC.

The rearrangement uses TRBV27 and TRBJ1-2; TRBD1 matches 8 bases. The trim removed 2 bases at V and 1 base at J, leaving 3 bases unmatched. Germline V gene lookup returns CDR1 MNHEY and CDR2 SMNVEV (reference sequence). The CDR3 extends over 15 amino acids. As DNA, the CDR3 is TGTGCCAGCAGTTTAGGGGACAGGCTTAACTATGGCTACACCTTC. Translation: CASSLGDRLNYGYTF.

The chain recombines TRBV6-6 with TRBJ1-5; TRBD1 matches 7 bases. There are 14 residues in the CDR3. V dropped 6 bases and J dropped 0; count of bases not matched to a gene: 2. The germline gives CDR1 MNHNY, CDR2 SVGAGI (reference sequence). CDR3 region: CASRGQNSNQPQHF. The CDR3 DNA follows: TGTGCCAGCAGGGGACAGAATAGCAATCAGCCCCAGCATTTT.

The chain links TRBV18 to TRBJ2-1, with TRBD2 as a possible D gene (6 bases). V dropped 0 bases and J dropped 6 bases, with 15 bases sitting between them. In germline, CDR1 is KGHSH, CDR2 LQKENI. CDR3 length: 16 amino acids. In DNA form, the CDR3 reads TGTGCCAGCTCACCACCAGGGCGGGGAAGGAGCAATGAGCAGTTCTTC. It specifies CASSPPGRGRSNEQFF.

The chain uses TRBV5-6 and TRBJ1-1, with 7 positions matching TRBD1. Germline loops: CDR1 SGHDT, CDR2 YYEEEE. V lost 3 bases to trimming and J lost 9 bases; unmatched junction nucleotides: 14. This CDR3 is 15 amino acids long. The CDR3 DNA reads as TGTGCCAGCAGCTCGCGTTCGACAGGGATTCCCAAAGCTTTCTTT. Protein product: CASSSRSTGIPKAFF.

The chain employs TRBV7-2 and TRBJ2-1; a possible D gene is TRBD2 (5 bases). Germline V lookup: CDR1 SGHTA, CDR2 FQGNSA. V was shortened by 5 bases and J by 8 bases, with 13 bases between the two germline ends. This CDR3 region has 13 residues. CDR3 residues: CASSVRTGDEQFF. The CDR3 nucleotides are TGTGCCAGCAGCGTTAGGACCGGGGATGAGCAGTTCTTC.

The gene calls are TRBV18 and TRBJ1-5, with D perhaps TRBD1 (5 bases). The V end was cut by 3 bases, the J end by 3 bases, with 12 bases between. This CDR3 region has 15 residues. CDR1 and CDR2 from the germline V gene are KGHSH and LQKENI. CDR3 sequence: CASSPGDLINQPQHF. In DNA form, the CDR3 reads TGTGCCAGCTCACCGGGGGACCTAATCAATCAGCCCCAGCATTTT.

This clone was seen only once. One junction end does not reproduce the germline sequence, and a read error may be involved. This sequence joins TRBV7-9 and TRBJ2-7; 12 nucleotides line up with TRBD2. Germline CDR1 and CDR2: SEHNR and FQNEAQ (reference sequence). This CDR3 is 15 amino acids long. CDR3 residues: CTSSPQLAGGNEQYF. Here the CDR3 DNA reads TGTACCAGCAGCCCCCAACTAGCGGGGGGCAACGAGCAGTACTTC.

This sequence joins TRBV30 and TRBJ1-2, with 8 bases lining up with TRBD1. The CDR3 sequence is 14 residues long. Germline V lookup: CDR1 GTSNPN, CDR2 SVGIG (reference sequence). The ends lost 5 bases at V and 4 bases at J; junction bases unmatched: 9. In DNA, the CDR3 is TGTGCCTGGGACAGGGGACGGACAACCTATGGCTACACCTTC. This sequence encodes CAWDRGRTTYGYTF.

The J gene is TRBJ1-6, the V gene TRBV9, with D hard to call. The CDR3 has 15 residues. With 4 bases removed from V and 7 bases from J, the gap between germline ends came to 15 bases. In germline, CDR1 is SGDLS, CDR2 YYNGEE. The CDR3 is CASSTSTARNSPLHF. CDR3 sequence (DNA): TGTGCCAGCAGCACCTCGACGGCCAGGAATTCACCCCTCCACTTT.

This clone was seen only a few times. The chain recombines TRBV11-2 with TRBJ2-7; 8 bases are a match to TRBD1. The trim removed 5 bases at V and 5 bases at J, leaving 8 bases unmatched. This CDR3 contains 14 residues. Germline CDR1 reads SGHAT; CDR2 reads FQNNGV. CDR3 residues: CASSPLDRVNEQYF. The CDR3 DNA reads TGTGCCAGCAGCCCACTGGACAGGGTCAACGAGCAGTACTTC.

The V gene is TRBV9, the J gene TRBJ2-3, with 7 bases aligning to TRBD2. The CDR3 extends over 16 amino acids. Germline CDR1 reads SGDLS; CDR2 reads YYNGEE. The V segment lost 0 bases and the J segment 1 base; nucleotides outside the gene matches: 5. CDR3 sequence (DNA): TGTGCCAGCAGCGTAGGTCGCGGGGGAGGCACAGATACGCAGTATTTT. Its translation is CASSVGRGGGTDTQYF.

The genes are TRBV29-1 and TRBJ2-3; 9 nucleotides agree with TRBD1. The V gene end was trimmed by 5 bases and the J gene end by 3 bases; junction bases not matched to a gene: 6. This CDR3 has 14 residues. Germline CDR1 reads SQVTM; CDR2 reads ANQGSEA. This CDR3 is CSVTRTGETDTQYF. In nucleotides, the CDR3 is TGCAGCGTTACGAGGACAGGGGAGACAGATACGCAGTATTTT.

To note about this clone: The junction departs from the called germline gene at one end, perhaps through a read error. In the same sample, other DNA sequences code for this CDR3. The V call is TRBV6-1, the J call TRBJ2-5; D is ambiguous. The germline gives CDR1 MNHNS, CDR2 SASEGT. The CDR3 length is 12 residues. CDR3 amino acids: CASSDWGETQYF. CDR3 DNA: TGCGCCAGCAGTGATTGGGGAGAGACCCAGTACTTC.

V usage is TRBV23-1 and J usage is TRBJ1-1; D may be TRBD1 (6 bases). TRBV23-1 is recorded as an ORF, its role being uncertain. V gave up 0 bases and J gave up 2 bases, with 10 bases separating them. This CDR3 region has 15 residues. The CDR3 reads CASSQSGGANTEAFF. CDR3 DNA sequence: TGCGCCAGCAGTCAATCTGGGGGGGCCAACACTGAAGCTTTCTTT.

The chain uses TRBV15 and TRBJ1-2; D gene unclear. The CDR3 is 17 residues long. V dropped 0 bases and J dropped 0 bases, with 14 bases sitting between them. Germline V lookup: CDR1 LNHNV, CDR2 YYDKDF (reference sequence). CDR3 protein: CATSRDMILKANYGYTF. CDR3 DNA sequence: TGTGCCACCAGCAGAGATATGATTTTAAAGGCTAACTATGGCTACACCTTC.

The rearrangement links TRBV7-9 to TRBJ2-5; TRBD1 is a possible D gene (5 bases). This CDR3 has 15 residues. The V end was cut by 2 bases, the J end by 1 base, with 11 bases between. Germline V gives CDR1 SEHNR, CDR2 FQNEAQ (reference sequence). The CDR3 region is CASSLLAGPQETQYF. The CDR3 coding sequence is TGTGCCAGCAGCTTACTCGCAGGGCCCCAAGAGACCCAGTACTTC.

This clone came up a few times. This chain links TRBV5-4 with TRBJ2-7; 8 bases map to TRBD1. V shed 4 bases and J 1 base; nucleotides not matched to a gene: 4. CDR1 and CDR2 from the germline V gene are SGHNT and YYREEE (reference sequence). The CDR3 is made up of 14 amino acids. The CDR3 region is CASSPGQGSYEQYF. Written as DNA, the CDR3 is TGTGCCAGCAGCCCAGGACAGGGATCCTACGAGCAGTACTTC.

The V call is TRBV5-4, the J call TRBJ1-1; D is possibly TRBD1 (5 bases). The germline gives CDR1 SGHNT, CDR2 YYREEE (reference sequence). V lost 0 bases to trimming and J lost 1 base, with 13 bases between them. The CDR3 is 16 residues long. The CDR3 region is CASSLGTGGWNTEAFF. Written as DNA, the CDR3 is TGTGCCAGCAGCTTGGGAACAGGAGGGTGGAACACTGAAGCTTTCTTT.

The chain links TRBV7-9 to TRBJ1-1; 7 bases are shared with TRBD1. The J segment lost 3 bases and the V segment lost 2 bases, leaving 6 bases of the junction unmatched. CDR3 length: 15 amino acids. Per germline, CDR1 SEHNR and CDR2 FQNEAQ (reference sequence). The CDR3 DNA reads TGTGCCAGCAGCTTACCTCGACAGGGCGACACTGAAGCTTTCTTT. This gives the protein CASSLPRQGDTEAFF.

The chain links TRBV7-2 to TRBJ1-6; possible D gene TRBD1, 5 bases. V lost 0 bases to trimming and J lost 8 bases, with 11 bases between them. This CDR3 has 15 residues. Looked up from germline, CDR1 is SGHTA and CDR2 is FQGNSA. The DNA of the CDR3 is TGTGCCAGCAGCTTAGCTAGGGGACCCTATTCACCCCTCCACTTT. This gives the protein CASSLARGPYSPLHF.

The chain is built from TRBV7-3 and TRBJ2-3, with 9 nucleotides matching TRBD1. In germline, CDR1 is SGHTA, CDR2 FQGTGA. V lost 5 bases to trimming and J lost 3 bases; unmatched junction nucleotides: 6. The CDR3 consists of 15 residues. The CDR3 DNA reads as TGTGCCAGCAGCCGATCCGGGACAGGGACAGATACGCAGTATTTT. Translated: CASSRSGTGTDTQYF.